This T cell receptor beta chain was recovered during a study of blood T cell repertoires in COVID-19. The wider study: PBMCs, B-cell-depleted T cells, or T cells provided the cDNA or gDNA that made up the material.

This clone occurred once. TCRdb's table, derived via immunoSEQ multiplex PCR, lists solely in-frame clones and lacks some. The sample includes a few hundred thousand clones, about 88% of them seen just once. The germline V gene has CDR1 LGHDT and CDR2 YNNKEL (reference sequence). The V end lost 0 bases, the J end lost 4 bases, and 13 bases lay between the germline ends. The CDR3 spans 16 residues. Sample: peripheral blood. The V gene is TRBV3-1 (or the pseudogene TRBV3-2), the J gene TRBJ1-5; perhaps TRBD1 as D (6 bases). This TCR derives from a woman in her 40s who had recovered from COVID-19. CDR3 bases: TGTGCCAGCAGCCAAGATCCGGGACAACCAAATCAGCCCCAGCATTTT. As protein: CASSQDPGQPNQPQHF.